This entry is about one T cell receptor (beta chain). This CDR3 is 15 amino acids long. After removal of 6 bases from V and 6 bases from J, the junction contained 8 bases not matched to a gene. Germline loops: CDR1 SGHTA, CDR2 FQGNSA. Memory CD4+ T cells were sorted as CD4+CD45RO+CD25- cells. After constant-region reverse-primer amplification, full-length variable regions underwent semi-nested PCR with Nested Universal Primer A. TCRdb used MiXCR to reprocess the 5' RACE reads, holding one entry per CDR3 protein. This sample yields about 32,000 distinct CDR3 sequences, of which approximately 25% are seen a single time; 3.5% to 5% belongs to the top ten.

The chain joins TRBV7-2 to TRBJ2-2, with 9 bases lining up with TRBD1. This receptor was obtained from a female donor with breast cancer. What was sequenced was memory CD4+ T cells sorted from blood. Subset given: memory CD4+ T cells, CD4+CD45RO+CD25-. CDR3 DNA sequence: TGTGCCAGCAGGCCACAGGGGGCGCTACCCGGGGAGCTGTTTTTT. Protein sequence: CASRPQGALPGELFF. Complete variable domain (other parts from reference TRBV7-2 and TRBJ2-2): GAGVSQSPSNKVTEKGKDVELRCDPISGHTALYWYRQSLGQGLEFLIYFQGNSAPDKSGLPSDRFSAERTGGSVSTLTIQRTQQEDSAVYLCASRPQGALPGELFFGEGSRLTVL.